The 20 T cell receptor beta chains reported below all come from one sample, sequenced in a study of blood T cell repertoires in COVID-19. The method was immunoSEQ multiplex PCR; TCRdb's version includes in-frame clones alone and lacks a portion of them. The table shows roughly 310,000 clones, with 88% occurring only once. The sequenced sample consisted of peripheral blood. The source of these receptors is a woman aged 45-59 years with active or convalescent COVID-19.

This rearrangement joins TRBV30 to TRBJ1-6; D may be TRBD1 (6 bases). The V and J ends lost 0 bases and 9 bases respectively, with 18 bases between them. Germline V CDR1 and CDR2: GTSNPN, SVGIG (reference sequence). The CDR3 contains 16 residues. The CDR3 nucleotides read TGTGCCTGGAGTGTAGGAGCAGGGGCACACCGTTCACCCCTCCACTTT. Protein product: CAWSVGAGAHRSPLHF.

This clone was seen just once. The chain recombines TRBV9 with TRBJ1-3; the D is unclear. Germline assignment: CDR1 SGDLS and CDR2 YYNGEE. Trimming removed 0 bases at V and 0 bases at J, with 10 bases between. CDR3 size: 16 residues. The CDR3 DNA is TGTGCCAGCAGCGTAGGGACTACGAACTCTGGAAACACCATATATTTT. Its protein is CASSVGTTNSGNTIYF.

The gene calls are TRBV2 and TRBJ1-1; D not resolved. The V gene lost 8 bases and the J gene lost 1 base, with 17 bases spanning the gap. Germline loops: CDR1 SNHLY, CDR2 FYNNEI. The CDR3 loop spans 15 amino acids. Here the CDR3 DNA reads TGTGCCAGCTCCCCTACTGCACGACAGAACACTGAAGCTTTCTTT. This translates into CASSPTARQNTEAFF.

The rearrangement links TRBV29-1 to TRBJ2-7; 7 positions match TRBD2. Germline V CDR1 and CDR2: SQVTM, ANQGSEA. After removal of 1 base from V and 4 bases from J, the junction contained 4 bases not matched to a gene. The CDR3 sequence is 13 residues long. The CDR3 region is CSVEAKGLYEQYF. The DNA of the CDR3 is TGCAGCGTTGAAGCTAAGGGACTATACGAGCAGTACTTC.

The chain recombines TRBV20-1 with TRBJ2-1, with TRBD2 matching over 10 bases. Germline CDR1 DFQATT, CDR2 SNEGSKA (reference sequence). The V gene end was trimmed by 3 bases and the J gene end by 6 bases; junction bases not matched to a gene: 11. This CDR3 is built from 16 residues. The CDR3 DNA reads TGCAGTGCTAGTCAGCGGGGGGGGACGGTTATCAATGAGCAGTTCTTC. Its protein is CSASQRGGTVINEQFF.

The V and J genes are TRBV28 and TRBJ2-1, with 7 bases aligning to TRBD2. The trim removed 5 bases at V and 10 bases at J, leaving 8 bases unmatched. Per germline, CDR1 MDHEN and CDR2 SYDVKM. CDR3 length equals 13 residues. This CDR3 is CASSPSGRQEQFF. The CDR3 DNA follows: TGTGCCAGCAGTCCTAGCGGTCGACAGGAGCAGTTCTTC.

This chain joins TRBV3-1 (or the pseudogene TRBV3-2) and TRBJ2-7; TRBD2 matches at 7 bases. The V gene's germline CDR1 is LGHDT and CDR2 YNNKEL (reference sequence). The V segment lost 0 bases and the J segment 6 bases; nucleotides outside the gene matches: 2. This CDR3 has 13 residues. The CDR3 DNA reads as TGTGCCAGCAGCCAAGACGCGGGGGTCGAGCAGTACTTC. This gives the protein CASSQDAGVEQYF.

The chain uses TRBV19 and TRBJ1-5; D is uncertain. The CDR3 extends over 17 amino acids. V lost 5 bases, J lost 2 bases, and 19 bases lay in between. Germline CDR1 and CDR2: LNHDA and SQIVND (reference sequence). For the CDR3, the DNA is TGTGCCAGTAGTTCCCCTCCGACTTTACTGGGCAATCAGCCCCAGCATTTT. The encoded protein is CASSSPPTLLGNQPQHF.

V gene TRBV7-6 combines with J gene TRBJ2-2, with 7 bases that match TRBD1. Trimming cost V 2 bases and J 4 bases; bases outside gene matches: 10. Germline V lookup: CDR1 SGHVS, CDR2 FNYEAQ. The CDR3 is 17 amino acids. The CDR3 spells CASSLFKGTAATGELFF. CDR3 coding DNA: TGTGCCAGCAGCTTATTTAAAGGGACAGCTGCCACCGGGGAGCTGTTTTTT. The complete variable domain, with remaining parts taken from reference TRBV7-6 and TRBJ2-2, reads GAGVSQSPRYKVTKRGQDVALRCDPISGHVSLYWYRQALGQGPEFLTYFNYEAQQDKSGLPNDRFSAERPEGSISTLTIQRTEQRDSAMYRCASSLFKGTAATGELFFGEGSRLTVL.

CDR3 sequence reads: CASSGQRGLSERVTGELFF. The CDR3 bases are TGTGCCAGCAGCGGACAGAGGGGCCTCAGCGAGCGGGTCACCGGGGAGCTGTTTTTT. This chain connects TRBV9 to TRBJ2-2; perhaps TRBD2 as D (6 bases). This CDR3 comprises 19 residues. V shed 3 bases and J shed 4 bases, with 25 bases lying between them. Germline assignment: CDR1 SGDLS and CDR2 YYNGEE. The full variable domain, with the rest looked up from reference TRBV9 and TRBJ2-2, is DSGVTQTPKHLITATGQRVTLRCSPRSGDLSVYWYQQSLDQGLQFLIQYYNGEERAKGNILERFSAQQFPDLHSELNLSSLELGDSALYFCASSGQRGLSERVTGELFFGEGSRLTVL.

The V and J genes are TRBV11-1 and TRBJ2-5, with D uncertain. Trimming removed 5 bases at V and 5 bases at J, with 9 bases between. Per the germline V gene, CDR1 is SGHAT and CDR2 is FQDESV (reference sequence). This CDR3 comprises 12 residues. CDR3 region: CASSLTMETQYF. The CDR3 bases are TGTGCCAGCAGCCTCACTATGGAGACCCAGTACTTC.

The chain carries TRBV28 and TRBJ2-5, with no clear D. V lost 4 bases to trimming and J lost 0 bases, with 18 bases between them. Germline V gives CDR1 MDHEN, CDR2 SYDVKM. The CDR3 has 17 amino acids. CDR3 protein: CASSSTNTTEYQETQYF. CDR3 DNA sequence: TGTGCCAGCAGTTCAACAAACACAACAGAGTACCAAGAGACCCAGTACTTC.

The V and J genes are TRBV15 and TRBJ1-3; 8 positions match TRBD1. This CDR3 is built from 16 residues. CDR1 and CDR2 (germline): LNHNV, YYDKDF (reference sequence). Losses at the gene ends were 5 bases for V and 0 bases for J; bases not matched to a gene: 6. The CDR3: CATSVGTGVSGNTIYF. The CDR3 DNA follows: TGTGCCACCAGCGTGGGGACAGGAGTCTCTGGAAACACCATATATTTT.

This chain joins TRBV4-1 and TRBJ1-3, with no clear D. Trimming removed 6 bases at V and 0 bases at J, with 18 bases between. Looked up from germline, CDR1 is MGHRA and CDR2 is YSYEKL. The length of the CDR3 is 17 residues. The CDR3 reads CASSTRGQPFSGNTIYF. The DNA of the CDR3 is TGCGCCAGCAGTACTAGAGGGCAGCCTTTCTCTGGAAACACCATATATTTT.

Concerning this clone: Compared with germline, one end of the junction differs, possibly owing to a read error. The chain links TRBV29-1 to TRBJ2-1; a weak D match, TRBD1 (5 bases). The CDR3 sequence is 12 residues long. Germline V CDR1 and CDR2: SQVTM, ANQGSEA. In nucleotides, the CDR3 is TGCAGCGTCCAGGGTCTTTACATTGAGCAGTTCTTC. This gives the protein CSVQGLYIEQFF.

The chain recombines TRBV6-1 with TRBJ2-1, with a weak D call TRBD1 (6 bases). V was cut by 6 bases and J by 13 bases, with 16 bases left in between. The CDR3 has 12 amino acids. Germline CDR1 MNHNS, CDR2 SASEGT. DNA for the CDR3: TGTGCCAGCAGGAAAACAGGGCCGGAACAGTTCTTC. Protein: CASRKTGPEQFF.

This chain uses TRBV2 with TRBJ1-1; D remains unclear. V dropped 6 bases and J dropped 4 bases, with 18 bases sitting between them. The CDR3 consists of 15 residues. The germline V gene encodes CDR1 SNHLY and CDR2 FYNNEI. The CDR3 DNA reads as TGTGCCAGCAGGGTCTTCGAGGGCGGCGGCACTGAAGCTTTCTTT. This gives the protein CASRVFEGGGTEAFF.

This chain uses TRBV11-3 with TRBJ2-2, with D tentatively TRBD1 (5 bases). Germline V gene data show CDR1 as SGHNT and CDR2 as YENEEA. Trimming stripped 2 bases from V and 2 bases from J, with 6 bases between. This CDR3 is built from 14 residues. CDR3 in DNA: TGTGCCAGCAGCTTAAGGGGCAACACCGGGGAGCTGTTTTTT. Amino acids: CASSLRGNTGELFF.

The chain recombines TRBV7-8 with TRBJ1-1, with a weak D call TRBD1 (5 bases). In germline, CDR1 is SGHVS, CDR2 FQNEAQ. V shed 4 bases and J shed 3 bases, with 21 bases lying between them. This CDR3 is built from 17 residues. Here the CDR3 reads CASSSTWTLREDTEAFF. Written as DNA, the CDR3 is TGTGCCAGCAGCTCCACATGGACACTTCGAGAGGACACTGAAGCTTTCTTT.

The chain is built from TRBV7-2 and TRBJ1-1; 7 bases match TRBD1. Germline V lookup: CDR1 SGHTA, CDR2 FQGNSA. Germline trimming cut 1 base from V and 1 base from J; bases unmatched to any gene: 9. The CDR3 is 17 residues long. CDR3 DNA: TGTGCCAGCAGCTTAGGGTTCCCGTCAGGGGGGAACACTGAAGCTTTCTTT. Protein product: CASSLGFPSGGNTEAFF.